These 30 T cell receptor beta chains were sequenced from one sample in a study of post-analysis software for immune sequencing data. These receptors lack a known antigen. The study's findings and limits: Included in a set of roughly five TRBV segments more frequent in patients than controls were TRBV5-6, TRBV5-1 and TRBV20-1.

Incorporated into the TCR beta cDNA libraries were unique molecular identifiers, which served to reduce PCR and sequencing biases. TCRdb analysed the PCR reads with MiXCR anew, one entry per CDR3 protein. The table lists about half a million distinct CDR3 sequences, 34% of them singletons. Sequenced input: blood. These receptors originate from a girl aged 2-17 years with multiple sclerosis.

The chain is built from TRBV5-1 and TRBJ1-5; the match to TRBD1 covers 10 bases. The germline V gene has CDR1 SGHRS and CDR2 YFSETQ. The CDR3 is made up of 15 amino acids. The V gene end was trimmed by 5 bases and the J gene end by 7 bases; junction bases not matched to a gene: 9. The CDR3 here is CASRRTGGLDQPQHF. The CDR3 DNA sequence: TGCGCCAGCAGAAGGACAGGGGGGCTCGACCAGCCCCAGCATTTT.

The chain uses TRBV5-1 and TRBJ2-3, with TRBD2 matching 13 bases. The CDR3 is made up of 17 amino acids. Per the germline V gene, CDR1 is SGHRS and CDR2 is YFSETQ. V shed 2 bases and J 0 bases; nucleotides not matched to a gene: 3. Here the CDR3 reads CASSFGTSGASTDTQYF. The CDR3 nucleotides are TGCGCCAGCAGCTTCGGGACTAGCGGGGCTAGCACAGATACGCAGTATTTT.

This clonotype came up many times. This chain uses TRBV6-5 with TRBJ2-6; D is unresolved. Germline V gene sequence: CDR1 MNHEY, CDR2 SVGAGI. V was trimmed by 6 bases and J by 0 bases, leaving 9 bases between them. The CDR3 is 15 residues long. The CDR3 is CASRAVNSGANVLTF. As DNA, the CDR3 is TGTGCCAGCAGGGCAGTCAACTCTGGGGCCAACGTCCTGACTTTC.

The CDR3 protein is CASSPLQGVRSDTQYF. CDR3 nucleotide sequence: TGTGCCAGCAGCCCCCTACAGGGGGTAAGGTCAGATACGCAGTATTTT. This chain connects TRBV3-1 to TRBJ2-3, with TRBD1 matching over 8 bases. The CDR3 is made up of 16 amino acids. From germline, CDR1 is LGHDT and CDR2 YNNKEL (reference sequence). J gave up 4 bases and V 4 bases, and 10 bases lay outside the gene matches.

The chain couples TRBV5-1 to TRBJ2-3; 7 nucleotides line up with TRBD2. V trimming: 6 bases; J trimming: 0 bases; junction bases outside the gene matches: 10. CDR1 and CDR2 from the germline V gene are SGHRS and YFSETQ. The CDR3 loop spans 16 amino acids. For the CDR3, the DNA is TGCGCCAGCACCCCGGCGGGGGATCCTAGCACAGATACGCAGTATTTT. It codes for CASTPAGDPSTDTQYF.

Only one count was recorded for this clonotype. The chain recombines TRBV29-1 with TRBJ2-7, with D perhaps being TRBD1 or TRBD2 (5 bases each). Deletions cut 5 bases from V and 2 bases from J, with 13 bases between. This CDR3 region has 13 residues. Germline assignment: CDR1 SQVTM and CDR2 ANQGSEA. The CDR3: CSVRLTGTYEQYF. CDR3 nucleotide sequence: TGCAGCGTTAGACTAACAGGAACCTACGAGCAGTACTTC.

This clonotype has a handful of counts. This sequence joins TRBV5-1 and TRBJ2-7; D is uncertain. The ends were cut back, 2 bases at V and 6 bases at J, with 9 bases in the middle. Germline loops: CDR1 SGHRS, CDR2 YFSETQ. This CDR3 has 12 amino acids. Written as DNA, the CDR3 is TGCGCCAGCAGCTTTTCTGGGCGCGAGCAGTACTTC. It is translated as CASSFSGREQYF.

The rearrangement joins TRBV7-8 to TRBJ1-5; D perhaps matches TRBD1 (5 bases). Trimming pared 5 bases from V and 7 bases from J, leaving 15 bases between. Germline V gene data show CDR1 as SGHVS and CDR2 as FQNEAQ. The CDR3 extends over 14 amino acids. In DNA form, the CDR3 reads TGTGCCAGCAGCCCGCTAGGGGTACAACAGCCCCAGCATTTT. Its protein product is CASSPLGVQQPQHF.

The chain joins TRBV7-9 to TRBJ2-1; D gene ambiguous. V lost 4 bases and J lost 8, with 6 bases in between. This CDR3 spans 11 amino acids. Germline V gene lookup returns CDR1 SEHNR and CDR2 FQNEAQ (reference sequence). CDR3 residues: CASSWPDEQFF. The CDR3 bases are TGTGCCAGCAGCTGGCCGGATGAGCAGTTCTTC.

The chain uses TRBV20-1 and TRBJ1-4; possibly TRBD1 for D (6 bases). Germline assignment: CDR1 DFQATT and CDR2 SNEGSKA (reference sequence). The CDR3 is 15 residues long. The V end was cut by 4 bases, the J end by 8 bases, with 20 bases between. This CDR3 is CSATKDEQGWEKLFF. The DNA of the CDR3 is TGCAGTGCTACCAAAGATGAACAGGGATGGGAAAAACTGTTTTTT.

This clonotype was recorded only once. Compared with germline, one end of the junction differs, possibly owing to a read error. The genes are TRBV7-9 and TRBJ1-5; 9 bases line up with TRBD1. Per germline, CDR1 SEHNR and CDR2 FQNEAQ (reference sequence). The CDR3 runs to 16 residues. DNA for the CDR3: TGTACCAGCAGCTCTGACAGGGGGAAGGCCAATCAGCCCCAGCATTTT. The encoded protein is CTSSSDRGKANQPQHF.

This clonotype has a handful of counts. This chain uses TRBV7-2 with TRBJ1-2, with D hard to call. This CDR3 comprises 13 residues. Trimming stripped 4 bases from V and 8 bases from J, with 14 bases between. Germline CDR1 and CDR2: SGHTA and FQGNSA. Here the CDR3 DNA reads TGTGCCAGCAGCTCCGTTCCGGGGTTGGGCTACACCTTC. Translated, it gives CASSSVPGLGYTF.

The V and J genes are TRBV3-1 and TRBJ2-7, with no clear D. Per germline, CDR1 LGHDT and CDR2 YNNKEL (reference sequence). V gave up 1 base and J gave up 12 bases, with 13 bases separating them. The CDR3 is 12 amino acids. CDR3 region: CASSQGGVTPYF. The CDR3 coding sequence is TGTGCCAGCAGCCAAGGAGGTGTTACGCCGTACTTC.

The V and J genes are TRBV7-9 and TRBJ2-5, with 11 bases matching TRBD2. The J call may be in error: the DNA end matches TRBJ2-7 better. This CDR3 is 14 amino acids long. Germline CDR1 and CDR2: SEHNR and FQNEAQ (reference sequence). CDR3: CASSHGTSGYEQYF. The CDR3 nucleotides are TGTGCCAGCAGCCACGGGACTAGCGGTTACGAGCAGTACTTC.

The chain carries TRBV7-8 and TRBJ2-1; D not certain. The CDR3 is 13 amino acids. The V and J ends lost 5 bases and 4 bases respectively, with 9 bases between them. Per germline, CDR1 SGHVS and CDR2 FQNEAQ. This chain's CDR3 is CASSPRPYNEQFF. As DNA, the CDR3 is TGTGCCAGCAGCCCCCGACCGTACAATGAGCAGTTCTTC.

The chain couples TRBV5-6 to TRBJ1-1; possible D gene TRBD1, 6 bases. CDR3 length equals 18 residues. V gave up 0 bases and J gave up 0 bases, with 18 bases separating them. Germline CDR1 reads SGHDT; CDR2 reads YYEEEE. The CDR3 loop is CASSLEVGGVLLNTEAFF. DNA of the CDR3: TGTGCCAGCAGCTTGGAGGTAGGGGGGGTTCTATTGAACACTGAAGCTTTCTTT.

The genes are TRBV5-1 and TRBJ2-7; tentative D call: TRBD1 (6 bases). Between the trimmed V and J ends, which lost 3 bases and 2 bases, there was a span of 18 bases. This CDR3 has 16 residues. CDR1 and CDR2 (germline): SGHRS, YFSETQ. In DNA, the CDR3 is TGCGCCAGCAGCTCACTGCAGGGGAGAGGCGCCTACGAGCAGTACTTC. The encoded protein is CASSSLQGRGAYEQYF.

This chain joins TRBV20-1 and TRBJ2-1, with D perhaps TRBD2 (5 bases). CDR3 length equals 14 residues. Per germline, CDR1 DFQATT and CDR2 SNEGSKA (reference sequence). Trimming took 5 bases from V and 3 from J, leaving 14 bases between them. The CDR3 reads CSAERLALYNEQFF. The CDR3 nucleotides are TGCAGTGCTGAAAGGCTAGCCCTCTACAATGAGCAGTTCTTC.

The chain couples TRBV3-1 to TRBJ1-1; D remains ambiguous. The CDR3 is 13 residues long. Trimming took off 1 base at V and 4 bases at J, with 7 bases between the two ends. Germline V lookup: CDR1 LGHDT, CDR2 YNNKEL (reference sequence). CDR3 in amino acids: CASSQGAGTEAFF. The CDR3 coding sequence is TGTGCCAGCAGCCAAGGGGCGGGCACTGAAGCTTTCTTT.

This chain connects TRBV20-1 to TRBJ1-1; D is possibly TRBD1 (5 bases). CDR1 is DFQATT and CDR2 is SNEGSKA in the germline V gene (reference sequence). The CDR3 has 16 residues. The ends were cut back, 0 bases at V and 0 bases at J, with 14 bases in the middle. CDR3 loop: CSARDPMRGMNTEAFF. In DNA, the CDR3 is TGCAGTGCTAGAGACCCCATGCGGGGGATGAACACTGAAGCTTTCTTT.

This sequence joins TRBV24-1 and TRBJ2-5, with TRBD1 matching over 9 bases. CDR3 size: 16 residues. The germline gives CDR1 KGHDR, CDR2 SFDVKD. With V trimmed by 4 bases and J by 5 bases, 10 bases remained unmatched. The CDR3 region has the DNA TGTGCCACCAGTGACCCTAGAGGGACAGGGAAGGAGACCCAGTACTTC. Protein sequence: CATSDPRGTGKETQYF.

The chain joins TRBV3-1 to TRBJ1-2; tentatively, D is TRBD1 (5 bases). The CDR3 contains 15 residues. CDR1 LGHDT and CDR2 YNNKEL come from the germline V gene (reference sequence). Trimming removed 3 bases from V and 1 base from J, with 12 bases in between. The chain's CDR3 is CASSHPRDGNYGYTF. DNA of the CDR3: TGTGCCAGCAGCCACCCCCGGGACGGTAACTATGGCTACACCTTC.

This clonotype was recorded many times. V gene TRBV5-1 combines with J gene TRBJ2-1, with 9 bases that match TRBD1. Trimming removed 4 bases from V and 6 bases from J; junction bases left unmatched: 11. CDR1 and CDR2 (germline): SGHRS, YFSETQ. CDR3 length: 16 amino acids. The CDR3 nucleotides read TGCGCCAGCAGCCTCCGGGACAGGGCTTGGGGCAATGAGCAGTTCTTC. This encodes CASSLRDRAWGNEQFF.

This clonotype has only a few counts. The chain uses TRBV6-6 and TRBJ1-1, with no clear D. Germline CDR1 is MNHNY and CDR2 is SVGAGI (reference sequence). The CDR3 spans 14 residues. Trimming removed 3 bases at V and 8 bases at J, with 16 bases between. The CDR3 sequence is CASSYQPLEPEAFF. In nucleotides, the CDR3 is TGTGCCAGCAGTTATCAGCCGCTCGAACCCGAAGCTTTCTTT.

DNA of the CDR3: TGCAGTGCTAGAGGTCGGCAGGAGAAAATGAGCTCCTACGAGCAGTACTTC. It yields the protein CSARGRQEKMSSYEQYF. This chain uses TRBV20-1 with TRBJ2-7, with D uncertain. The CDR3 length is 17 residues. Trimming shortened V by 1 base and J by 0 bases, and 19 bases separated the two germline ends. CDR1 is DFQATT and CDR2 is SNEGSKA in the germline V gene (reference sequence).

This chain links TRBV7-2 with TRBJ1-5; tentatively, D is TRBD1 (5 bases). CDR1 and CDR2 from the germline V gene are SGHTA and FQGNSA. CDR3 size: 18 residues. V lost 5 bases and J lost 2, with 22 bases in between. The CDR3 DNA follows: TGTGCCAGCAGCCCAACCCCGGGGCAGGGCTGTGGCAATCAGCCCCAGCATTTT. This encodes CASSPTPGQGCGNQPQHF.

The chain links TRBV20-1 to TRBJ1-1; D call uncertain. Germline CDR1 is DFQATT and CDR2 is SNEGSKA (reference sequence). The CDR3 is 11 residues long. The V and J ends lost 5 bases and 7 bases respectively, with 11 bases between them. CDR3 bases: TGCAGTGCTTCTACGTCGGTTGAAGCTTTCTTT. Amino acids: CSASTSVEAFF.

Only a few counts were recorded for this clonotype. The chain employs TRBV20-1 and TRBJ2-3, with 14 bases identical to TRBD2. The germline V gene encodes CDR1 DFQATT and CDR2 SNEGSKA (reference sequence). The CDR3 runs 17 residues. The V and J ends lost 6 bases and 1 base, in that order; junction bases with no gene match: 9. The CDR3 is CSAPRPGLAGGTDTQYF. The CDR3 DNA is TGCAGTGCACCTCGGCCGGGACTAGCGGGGGGCACAGATACGCAGTATTTT.

The chain combines TRBV20-1 with TRBJ1-4, with TRBD1 matching 8 bases. V trimming: 6 bases; J trimming: 3 bases; junction bases outside the gene matches: 18. Germline V lookup: CDR1 DFQATT, CDR2 SNEGSKA (reference sequence). The CDR3 contains 18 residues. The DNA of the CDR3 is TGCAGTGCGCCGCAACCCCAGGGGGCGCAGGGGGCTAATGAAAAACTGTTTTTT. Protein sequence: CSAPQPQGAQGANEKLFF.

There are a few counts of this clonotype. This chain links TRBV20-1 with TRBJ1-2, with D uncertain. Germline V gene sequence: CDR1 DFQATT, CDR2 SNEGSKA (reference sequence). This CDR3 contains 15 residues. V was clipped by 0 bases and J by 1 base, with 12 bases between them. CDR3 bases: TGCAGTGCTAGAGATGCCCAGCAAAGTAACTATGGCTACACCTTC. Its protein is CSARDAQQSNYGYTF.